Detailed here is one T cell receptor (beta chain). Its antigen is not identified. Germline lookup yields CDR1 SNHLY and CDR2 FYNNEI. Trimming cost V 4 bases and J 8 bases; bases outside gene matches: 16. This CDR3 comprises 16 residues. Method: immunoSEQ multiplex PCR; TCRdb's copy keeps in-frame clones and lacks some. Of approximately 2.5 million clones listed, approximately 90% are singletons. The sample originates from a study of shared clonotypes between healthy human individuals. Study-wide points: Genetic and exposure-history diversity was limited by the small donor number.

The TCR originated in a man between 18 and 35 years old in good health. Sequenced: naive CD4+ T cells sorted from blood. Subset defined: CD45RA+ positively selected. The chain has TRBV2 and TRBJ1-2; 7 nucleotides line up with TRBD1. CDR3 DNA sequence: TGTGCCAGCAGTGCCACTGACCGGCAGGGGGGTATAGGCTACACCTTC. Translation gives CASSATDRQGGIGYTF. Variable domain in full (rest from reference TRBV2 and TRBJ1-2): EPEVTQTPSHQVTQMGQEVILRCVPISNHLYFYWYRQILGQKVEFLVSFYNNEISEKSEIFDDQFSVERPDGSNFTLKIRSTKLEDSAMYFCASSATDRQGGIGYTFGSGTRLTVV.